The 10 T cell receptor beta chains presented below share a single source sample, sequenced in a study of blood T cells in healthy people across ages. For the second PCR, which ran for about 7 to 11 cycles, a sample-barcoded 5' primer and a J-beta primer mix were used. TCRdb re-called the 5' RACE reads through MiXCR, storing one row per CDR3 protein. Of about 640,000 distinct CDR3 sequences listed, 45% to 65% are singletons. Sequences were obtained from blood. Receptors originate from a man between 60 and 75 years old in good health.

This clonotype has a single count. Just one base apart from a much larger clone, this may be a read error. This chain joins TRBV12-3 or TRBV12-4 and TRBJ2-7; 7 bases match TRBD2. The CDR3 extends over 13 amino acids. The CDR3 region is CANSLSGGLEQYF. CDR3 DNA: TGTGCCAACAGTTTATCGGGGGGTCTCGAGCAGTACTTC.

In this sample, this clonotype turned up once. The J gene is TRBJ2-1, the V gene TRBV7-9; D is undetermined. Per germline, CDR1 SEHNR and CDR2 FQNEAQ (reference sequence). The CDR3 runs to 13 residues. V lost 4 bases and J lost 4, with 8 bases in between. The CDR3 loop reads CASSYRAYNEQFF. CDR3 sequence (DNA): TGTGCCAGCAGCTACCGGGCTTACAATGAGCAGTTCTTC.

The chain couples TRBV5-1 to TRBJ2-1; 7 nucleotides match TRBD1. There are 16 residues in the CDR3. In germline, CDR1 is SGHRS, CDR2 YFSETQ. After removal of 5 bases from V and 6 bases from J, the junction contained 14 bases not matched to a gene. CDR3 sequence: CASRSPGQRTGNEQFF. CDR3 in DNA: TGCGCCAGCAGGTCGCCGGGACAGAGGACGGGCAATGAGCAGTTCTTC.

The J gene is TRBJ2-7, the V gene TRBV7-9, with TRBD1 matching 10 bases. CDR1 is SEHNR and CDR2 is FQNEAQ in the germline V gene (reference sequence). V lost 5 bases to trimming and J lost 3 bases; unmatched junction nucleotides: 7. This CDR3 is built from 15 residues. For the CDR3, the DNA is TGTGCCAGCAGCCCCGGGACAGGGGAGGTCTACGAGCAGTACTTC. Its translation: CASSPGTGEVYEQYF.

The V call is TRBV28, the J call TRBJ2-1; no firm D call. Trimming pared 8 bases from V and 4 bases from J, leaving 6 bases between. Per the germline V gene, CDR1 is MDHEN and CDR2 is SYDVKM. The CDR3 loop spans 11 amino acids. The CDR3 sequence is CASGPYNEQFF. CDR3 nucleotide sequence: TGTGCCAGCGGCCCTTACAATGAGCAGTTCTTC.

The chain recombines TRBV6-6 with TRBJ1-2, with 10 nucleotides matching TRBD1. This CDR3 contains 15 residues. With 6 bases clipped from V and 6 bases from J, the junction kept 10 bases outside the gene matches. Germline CDR1 reads MNHNY; CDR2 reads SVGAGI (reference sequence). CDR3 amino acids: CASRRPSTGGDGYTF. The CDR3 nucleotides are TGTGCCAGCAGACGCCCCTCGACAGGGGGCGATGGCTACACCTTC.

This chain joins TRBV27 and TRBJ1-2; TRBD1 aligns across 8 bases. Trimming at V came to 0 bases and at J to 6 bases, leaving 9 bases not matched to a gene. There are 16 residues in the CDR3. Germline assignment: CDR1 MNHEY and CDR2 SMNVEV (reference sequence). CDR3 loop: CASSLSGRGRRDGYTF. Written as DNA, the CDR3 is TGTGCCAGCAGTTTATCAGGCAGGGGGCGACGGGATGGCTACACCTTC.

This clonotype was picked up a small number of times. J is TRBJ2-3 and V is TRBV12-5; 8 bases align to TRBD2. V trimming: 0 bases; J trimming: 4 bases; junction bases outside the gene matches: 6. CDR1 is LGHNT and CDR2 is FRNRAP in the germline V gene. This CDR3 contains 16 residues. CDR3 DNA: TGTGCTAGTGGTTTGGTACTAGCGGCGAGGGCAGATACGCAGTATTTT. Its translation is CASGLVLAARADTQYF.

V usage is TRBV20-1 and J usage is TRBJ2-1; TRBD2 agrees at 11 bases. Germline values: CDR1 DFQATT, CDR2 SNEGSKA (reference sequence). V shed 5 bases, J shed 5 bases, and the junction held 26 bases outside the gene matches. This CDR3 has 21 amino acids. DNA of the CDR3: TGCAGTGCTCCACGAACAGAGACAGGGGATGTACTAGCGGGGGTAAACAATGAGCAGTTCTTC. This encodes CSAPRTETGDVLAGVNNEQFF.

The chain joins TRBV28 to TRBJ1-5, with D hard to call. Trimming shortened V by 3 bases and J by 0 bases, and 9 bases separated the two germline ends. This CDR3 is built from 15 residues. The V gene's germline CDR1 is MDHEN and CDR2 SYDVKM. CDR3 residues: CASSFGIDSNQPQHF. The CDR3 region has the DNA TGTGCCAGCAGTTTTGGGATAGATAGCAATCAGCCCCAGCATTTT.